This T cell receptor beta chain was identified in a study of Graves' ophthalmopathy and Graves' hyperthyroidism. On the study more broadly: Ophthalmopathy not arising within 18 months of follow-up defined hyperthyroidism as stable.

Notes on the study in general: Blood also contained most of the expanded thyroid clonotypes above 0.001 frequency.

This clonotype was counted ten times or more. Its cognate antigen is unknown. The junction had 3 bases not matched to a gene; V was cut back by 2 bases and J by 1 base. The CDR3 sequence is 15 residues long. The germline V gene encodes CDR1 SGHTA and CDR2 FQGTGA. Included hyperthyroidism patients were aged 18 to 65 and newly diagnosed (under 2 months' duration). TCR beta CDR3 amplification used RNA transcripts. First-round RT-PCR used HTBI primers; second-round multiplex PCR followed. MiXCR was run by TCRdb on the multiplex PCR reads, yielding one entry per CDR3 protein. The data contain about 590,000 distinct CDR3 sequences, 35% to 45% of them singletons.

This rearrangement joins TRBV7-3 to TRBJ1-1; 8 bases fit TRBD1. The source material was peripheral blood or thyroid tissue (not recorded which). This TCR was recovered from an adult man with Graves' hyperthyroidism. The chain's CDR3 is CASSLAGGSNTEAFF. The DNA of the CDR3 is TGTGCCAGCAGCTTAGCAGGGGGCTCGAACACTGAAGCTTTCTTT.